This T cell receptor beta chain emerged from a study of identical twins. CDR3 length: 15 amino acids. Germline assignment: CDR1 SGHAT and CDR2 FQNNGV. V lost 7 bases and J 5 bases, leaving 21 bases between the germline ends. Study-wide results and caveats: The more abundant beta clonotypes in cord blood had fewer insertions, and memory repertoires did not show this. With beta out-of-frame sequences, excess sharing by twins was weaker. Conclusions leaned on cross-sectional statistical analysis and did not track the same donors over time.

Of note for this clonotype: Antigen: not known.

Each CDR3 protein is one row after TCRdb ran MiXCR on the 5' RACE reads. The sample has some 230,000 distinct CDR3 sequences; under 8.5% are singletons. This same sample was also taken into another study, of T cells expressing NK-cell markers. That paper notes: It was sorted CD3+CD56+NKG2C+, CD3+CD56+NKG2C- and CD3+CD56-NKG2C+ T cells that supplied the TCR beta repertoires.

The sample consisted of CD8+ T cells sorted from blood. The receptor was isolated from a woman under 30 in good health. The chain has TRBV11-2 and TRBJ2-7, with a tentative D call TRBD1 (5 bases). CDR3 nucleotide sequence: TGTGCCAGCAACTTTGATATACAGGTTACCGACGAGCAGTACTTC. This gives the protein CASNFDIQVTDEQYF.